What follows are 24 T cell receptor beta chains derived from one specimen sequenced in a study of technical replicates of blood from a handful of donors (dated by TCRdb to about 2017). Libraries were made using the immunoSEQ multiplex PCR assay. The table was pulled from immuneACCESS by TCRdb, which kept in-frame rearrangements only. Such tables lose some clones; where checked, under half of the loss comes from unresolved V genes, and the rest has no known cause. This sample gives roughly 60,000 clones in total; approximately 86% of them show up just once. The biggest ten clones account for roughly 5.1% of the sample. What was sequenced was PBMCs. All receptors derive from a human donor in good health. Some clones in this sample may be carry-over from other donors' samples.

This clone was seen more than once but under ten times. Written as DNA, the CDR3 is TGCGCCAGCAGCCAAGATCGGGAGGGTAATGCCGAGCAGTACTTC. This codes for CASSQDREGNAEQYF. V and J are TRBV4-3 and TRBJ2-7, with 8 bases aligning to TRBD2. Per germline, CDR1 LGHNA and CDR2 YSLEER. The CDR3 covers 15 residues. V shed 0 bases, J shed 6 bases, and the junction held 7 bases outside the gene matches.

The chain links TRBV6-1 to TRBJ1-1, with TRBD1 matching over 8 bases. The J segment lost 4 bases and the V segment lost 5 bases, leaving 3 bases of the junction unmatched. The CDR3 length is 13 residues. Germline-derived CDR1 and CDR2 are MNHNS and SASEGT. The CDR3 DNA follows: TGTGCCAGCAGTACACAGGGGGGCACTGAAGCTTTCTTT. As protein: CASSTQGGTEAFF.

This clone has only one observation. CDR3 protein: CASSLGFQGLQNSYEQYF. CDR3 coding DNA: TGCGCCAGCAGCCTTGGGTTCCAGGGGCTCCAAAACTCCTACGAGCAGTACTTC. The V call is TRBV4-1, the J call TRBJ2-7; TRBD1 might be the D (6 bases). The CDR3 covers 18 residues. The V gene lost 4 bases and the J gene lost 0 bases, with 22 bases spanning the gap. Germline CDR1 reads MGHRA; CDR2 reads YSYEKL.

The chain carries TRBV18 and TRBJ2-7; tentatively, D is TRBD1 (5 bases). In germline, CDR1 is KGHSH, CDR2 LQKENI. This CDR3 has 12 amino acids. The V and J ends lost 6 bases and 3 bases respectively, with 9 bases between them. CDR3 amino acids: CASSSDSYEQYF. Here the CDR3 DNA reads TGTGCCAGCTCCTCCGACAGCTACGAGCAGTACTTC.

As for this clone: Its ends do not fully match the called genes, so a read error is possible. DNA for the CDR3: TGTGCCATCAGTGGATCCGGGACAGGGCTAATCTTT. Translated: CAISGSGTGLIF. The genes are TRBV10-3 and TRBJ1-1; TRBD1 agrees at 9 bases. Germline V lookup: CDR1 ENHRY, CDR2 SYGVKD. The CDR3 covers 12 residues.

The chain employs TRBV21-1 and TRBJ2-7; the table's D gene call, TRBD1, was not cross checked with the DNA. TRBV21-1 has pseudogene status. The CDR3 sequence is 19 residues long. CDR3 region: CASFLGGQGGSRHLYEQYF. As DNA, the CDR3 is TGTGCCAGCTTCCTAGGGGGGCAGGGGGGCTCAAGACACCTCTACGAGCAGTACTTC.

V and J are TRBV6-5 and TRBJ2-5; tentative D call: TRBD1 (6 bases). CDR1 and CDR2 from the germline V gene are MNHEY and SVGAGI. The V end was cut by 6 bases, the J end by 5 bases, with 16 bases between. The length of the CDR3 is 14 residues. Written as DNA, the CDR3 is TGTGCCAGCAGGACCACAGGGAATTCGGAGACCCAGTACTTC. It encodes CASRTTGNSETQYF.

The genes are TRBV7-8 and TRBJ2-2; TRBD1 matches at 8 bases. The J segment lost 4 bases and the V segment lost 5 bases, leaving 6 bases of the junction unmatched. This CDR3 contains 15 residues. Germline V gene data show CDR1 as SGHVS and CDR2 as FQNEAQ. The CDR3 sequence is CASSLTGVVTGELFF. The CDR3 coding sequence is TGTGCCAGCAGCCTGACAGGGGTGGTCACCGGGGAGCTGTTTTTT.

The chain joins TRBV6-5 to TRBJ1-4; D perhaps matches TRBD1 (5 bases). Trimming removed 5 bases at V and 13 bases at J, with 11 bases between. Per the germline V gene, CDR1 is MNHEY and CDR2 is SVGAGI. The CDR3 has 11 amino acids. The CDR3 reads CASSPGRRLFF. CDR3 bases: TGTGCCAGCAGTCCAGGGAGGAGACTGTTTTTT.

The V gene is TRBV9, the J gene TRBJ2-5; the match to TRBD1 covers 9 bases. CDR3 length: 14 residues. From germline, CDR1 is SGDLS and CDR2 YYNGEE. Unmatched junction bases numbered 4, after V lost 0 bases and J lost 7 bases. In DNA form, the CDR3 reads TGTGCCAGCAGCGTAGACACGGGACAGGGGACCCAGTACTTC. It specifies CASSVDTGQGTQYF.

V and J are TRBV5-1 and TRBJ2-7; 9 positions agree with TRBD1. V trimming: 2 bases; J trimming: 1 base; junction bases outside the gene matches: 7. CDR1 and CDR2 (germline): SGHRS, YFSETQ. This CDR3 comprises 16 residues. CDR3 nucleotides: TGCGCCAGCAGCTTAGGGACAGGGAAAGGGTCCTACGAGCAGTACTTC. This codes for CASSLGTGKGSYEQYF.

This clone has only one observation. CDR3 in amino acids: CASSFALAGASTDTQYF. The CDR3 DNA is TGTGCCAGCAGCTTCGCACTAGCGGGAGCAAGCACAGATACGCAGTATTTT. V and J are TRBV7-9 and TRBJ2-3; 11 nucleotides align to TRBD2. Germline CDR1 and CDR2: SEHNR and FQNEAQ (reference sequence). Trimming took 3 bases from V and 0 from J; bases not matched to a gene: 5. The CDR3 sequence is 17 residues long.

The chain is built from TRBV13 and TRBJ2-1; possibly TRBD1 for D (5 bases). Germline CDR1 PRHDT, CDR2 FYEKMQ (reference sequence). The CDR3 extends over 13 amino acids. V was clipped by 5 bases and J by 2 bases, with 7 bases between them. The CDR3 DNA reads TGTGCCAGCAGCCCCAGGGCCTACAATGAGCAGTTCTTC. This sequence encodes CASSPRAYNEQFF.

The V gene is TRBV28, the J gene TRBJ1-5, with 9 bases matching TRBD1. Germline values: CDR1 MDHEN, CDR2 SYDVKM. J was trimmed by 6 bases and V by 6 bases; bases with no gene match: 6. This CDR3 has 14 amino acids. CDR3 DNA sequence: TGTGCCAGCAGGCCAACAGGGGGCAGTCAGCCCCAGCATTTT. Encoded protein: CASRPTGGSQPQHF. The full variable domain, its missing parts supplied by reference TRBV28 and TRBJ1-5, is DVKVTQSSRYLVKRTGEKVFLECVQDMDHENMFWYRQDPGLGLRLIYFSYDVKMKEKGDIPEGYSVSREKKERFSLILESASTNQTSMYLCASRPTGGSQPQHFGDGTRLSIL.

The chain recombines TRBV11-2 with TRBJ1-1; no clear D. CDR1 and CDR2 from the germline V gene are SGHAT and FQNNGV. CDR3 length: 15 residues. V shed 5 bases and J shed 3 bases, with 16 bases lying between them. This CDR3 reads CASSPGLYRDTEAFF. The CDR3 nucleotides are TGTGCCAGCAGCCCTGGTCTTTACAGAGACACTGAAGCTTTCTTT.

This chain connects TRBV19 to TRBJ1-4, with TRBD1 matching over 9 bases. This CDR3 is built from 14 residues. CDR1 is LNHDA, CDR2 SQIVND, per germline (reference sequence). V lost 7 bases and J lost 6; bases outside the gene matches: 6. CDR3 sequence reads: CASKPQGADEKLFF. DNA of the CDR3: TGTGCCAGTAAACCACAGGGGGCTGATGAAAAACTGTTTTTT.

V is TRBV6-6 and J is TRBJ2-7; D unclear. Germline V gives CDR1 MNHNY, CDR2 SVGAGI (reference sequence). This CDR3 contains 14 residues. Trimming cost V 5 bases and J 3 bases, with 14 bases left between them. The chain's CDR3 is CASSQSSQNYEQYF. CDR3 nucleotide sequence: TGTGCCAGCAGTCAATCAAGTCAGAACTACGAGCAGTACTTC.

This clone was counted once. The genes are TRBV9 and TRBJ1-6; maybe TRBD1 (5 bases). Trimming removed 3 bases at V and 12 bases at J, with 10 bases between. The CDR3 extends over 12 amino acids. Germline V gene lookup returns CDR1 SGDLS and CDR2 YYNGEE. This CDR3 reads CASSGGGEPLHF. In nucleotides, the CDR3 is TGTGCCAGCAGCGGGGGCGGGGAACCCCTCCACTTT.

In this sample, this clone is medium-sized (0.01 to 0.1%). The chain has TRBV5-8 and TRBJ1-2; D not resolved. This CDR3 comprises 14 residues. With 2 bases removed from V and 0 bases from J, the gap between germline ends came to 8 bases. The germline V gene encodes CDR1 SGHTS and CDR2 YDEGEE. The DNA for the CDR3 is TGTGCCAGCAGCTTCCCAGGCGCTAACTATGGCTACACCTTC. It is translated as CASSFPGANYGYTF.

V is TRBV5-1 and J is TRBJ2-2; tentative D call: TRBD2 (5 bases). The ends were cut back, 4 bases at V and 6 bases at J, with 10 bases in the middle. The CDR3 has 13 amino acids. Germline assignment: CDR1 SGHRS and CDR2 YFSETQ. The CDR3 DNA sequence: TGCGCCAGCAGCCCACTAGAGGCCGGGGAGCTGTTTTTT. Translation: CASSPLEAGELFF.

This clone was seen only a few times. The genes are TRBV25-1 and TRBJ1-2, with D maybe TRBD1 (6 bases). Germline-derived CDR1 and CDR2 are MGHDK and SYGVNS. CDR3 length equals 13 residues. V lost 7 bases and J lost 4, with 13 bases in between. CDR3 residues: CASKFQDSYGYTF. CDR3 nucleotides: TGTGCCAGCAAATTTCAGGACAGCTATGGCTACACCTTC.

This chain connects TRBV7-9 to TRBJ2-3; TRBD2 aligns across 7 bases. Unmatched junction bases numbered 18, after V lost 7 bases and J lost 5 bases. CDR3 size: 17 residues. CDR1 is SEHNR, CDR2 FQNEAQ, per germline (reference sequence). The CDR3 loop is CASTPTLVAGLKDTQYF. CDR3 nucleotide sequence: TGTGCCAGCACCCCCACCTTGGTAGCGGGTCTTAAAGATACGCAGTATTTT.

The chain is built from TRBV16 and TRBJ2-1; possible D gene TRBD1, 5 bases. V lost 7 bases, J lost 2 bases, and 18 bases lay in between. The CDR3 extends over 16 amino acids. Germline-derived CDR1 and CDR2 are KGHSY and FQNENV. The CDR3: CASTKGSRSPYNEQFF. CDR3 in DNA: TGTGCCAGCACCAAGGGGTCACGTAGCCCCTACAATGAGCAGTTCTTC.

The sample holds one count of this clone. V gene TRBV4-1 combines with J gene TRBJ1-1, with D perhaps TRBD1 (5 bases). Germline loops: CDR1 MGHRA, CDR2 YSYEKL. The CDR3 length is 15 residues. Trimming stripped 5 bases from V and 2 bases from J, with 15 bases between. The DNA for the CDR3 is TGCGCCAGCAGCTGGGGCCAGGGCCCCAACACTGAAGCTTTCTTT. Translated, it gives CASSWGQGPNTEAFF.